These 2 T cell receptor beta chains share one sample of origin, sequenced in a study of technical replicates of blood from several donors. Using immunoSEQ multiplex PCR, the repertoire was profiled, and TCRdb retains in-frame clones only, with some absent. The sample shows approximately 81,000 clones, 95% to 96% of them seen only once. Source material: T cells isolated from PBMCs. All receptors derive from a human donor in good health.

The gene calls are TRBV28 and TRBJ2-3; D is possibly TRBD2 (6 bases). The CDR3 length is 15 residues. The germline gives CDR1 MDHEN, CDR2 SYDVKM. With 4 bases removed from V and 0 bases from J, the gap between germline ends came to 11 bases. This CDR3 is CASSSLAESTDTQYF. CDR3 DNA sequence: TGTGCCAGCAGTTCCTTAGCGGAAAGCACAGATACGCAGTATTTT.

The CDR3 region has the DNA TGTGCCAGCACCCTCACTAGAGAGCAGTTCTTC. Amino acid sequence: CASTLTREQFF. V and J are TRBV7-2 and TRBJ2-1; a possible D gene is TRBD2 (5 bases). Germline V gives CDR1 SGHTA, CDR2 FQGNSA. Trimming shortened V by 7 bases and J by 10 bases, and 11 bases separated the two germline ends. The CDR3 spans 11 residues. Full variable domain (outside the CDR3, taken from reference TRBV7-2 and TRBJ2-1): GAGVSQSPSNKVTEKGKDVELRCDPISGHTALYWYRQSLGQGLEFLIYFQGNSAPDKSGLPSDRFSAERTGGSVSTLTIQRTQQEDSAVYLCASTLTREQFFGPGTRLTVL.